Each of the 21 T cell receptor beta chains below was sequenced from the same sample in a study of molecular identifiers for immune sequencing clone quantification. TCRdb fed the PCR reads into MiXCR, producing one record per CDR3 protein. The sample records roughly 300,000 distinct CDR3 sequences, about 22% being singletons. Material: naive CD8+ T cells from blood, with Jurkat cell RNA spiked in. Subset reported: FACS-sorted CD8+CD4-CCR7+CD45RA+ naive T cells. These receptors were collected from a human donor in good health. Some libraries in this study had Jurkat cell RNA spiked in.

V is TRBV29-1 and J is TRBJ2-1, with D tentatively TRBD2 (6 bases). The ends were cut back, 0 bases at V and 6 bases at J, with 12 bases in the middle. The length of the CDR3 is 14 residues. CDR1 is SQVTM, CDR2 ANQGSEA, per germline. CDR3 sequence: CSVEDLETSNEQFF. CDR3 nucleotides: TGCAGCGTTGAAGATCTCGAGACTAGCAATGAGCAGTTCTTC.

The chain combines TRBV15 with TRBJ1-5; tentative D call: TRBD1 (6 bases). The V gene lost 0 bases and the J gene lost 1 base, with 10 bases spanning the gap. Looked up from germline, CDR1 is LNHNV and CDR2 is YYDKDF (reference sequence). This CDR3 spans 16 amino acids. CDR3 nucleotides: TGTGCCACCAGCAGAGATTCAGGGGTGAGCAATCAGCCCCAGCATTTT. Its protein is CATSRDSGVSNQPQHF.

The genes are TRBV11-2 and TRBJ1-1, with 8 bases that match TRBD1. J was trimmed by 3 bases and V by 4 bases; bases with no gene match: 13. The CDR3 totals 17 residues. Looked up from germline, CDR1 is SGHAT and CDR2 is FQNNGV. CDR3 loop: CASSYDKDRAIDTEAFF. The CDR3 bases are TGTGCCAGCAGCTACGACAAGGACAGGGCGATTGACACTGAAGCTTTCTTT.

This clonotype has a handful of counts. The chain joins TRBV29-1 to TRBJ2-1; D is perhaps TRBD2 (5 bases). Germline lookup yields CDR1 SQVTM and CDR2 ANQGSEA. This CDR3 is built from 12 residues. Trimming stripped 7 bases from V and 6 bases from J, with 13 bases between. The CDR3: CSAEGTANEQFF. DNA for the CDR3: TGCAGCGCCGAGGGAACCGCCAATGAGCAGTTCTTC.

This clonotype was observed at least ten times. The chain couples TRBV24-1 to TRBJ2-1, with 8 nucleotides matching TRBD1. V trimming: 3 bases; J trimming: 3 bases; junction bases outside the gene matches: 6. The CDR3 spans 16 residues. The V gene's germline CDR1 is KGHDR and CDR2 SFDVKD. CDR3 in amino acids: CATSDDRGNIYNEQFF. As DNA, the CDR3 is TGTGCCACCAGTGATGACAGGGGAAACATCTACAATGAGCAGTTCTTC.

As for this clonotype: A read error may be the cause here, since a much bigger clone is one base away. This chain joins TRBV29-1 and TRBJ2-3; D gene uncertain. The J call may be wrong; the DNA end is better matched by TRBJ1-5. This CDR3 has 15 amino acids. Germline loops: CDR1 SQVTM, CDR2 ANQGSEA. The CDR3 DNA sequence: TGCAGCGTTCTCGGGGATCGAGGGAGCGCAGATACGCAGCATTTT. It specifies CSVLGDRGSADTQHF.

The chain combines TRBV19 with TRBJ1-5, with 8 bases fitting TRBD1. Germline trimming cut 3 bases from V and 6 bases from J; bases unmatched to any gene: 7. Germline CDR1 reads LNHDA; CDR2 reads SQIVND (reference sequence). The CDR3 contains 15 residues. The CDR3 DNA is TGTGCCAGTAGTATTGGTGCAGGGGGCCCTCAGCCCCAGCATTTT. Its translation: CASSIGAGGPQPQHF.

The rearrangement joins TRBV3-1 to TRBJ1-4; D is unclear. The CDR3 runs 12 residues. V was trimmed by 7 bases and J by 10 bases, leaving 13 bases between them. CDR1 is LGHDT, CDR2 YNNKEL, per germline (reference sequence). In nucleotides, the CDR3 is TGTGCCAGCATGGACGGGAGAGGAAAACTGTTTTTT. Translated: CASMDGRGKLFF.

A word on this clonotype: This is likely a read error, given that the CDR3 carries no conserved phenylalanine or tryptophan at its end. The CDR3 nucleotides read TGCAGTGCTAGTGAACTAGCGGGGGGATACGAGCAGTACCTC. It encodes CSASELAGGYEQYL. V is TRBV20-1 and J is TRBJ2-7; 12 positions agree with TRBD2. This CDR3 comprises 14 residues. V lost 3 bases and J lost 4; bases outside the gene matches: 4. Germline V lookup: CDR1 DFQATT, CDR2 SNEGSKA (reference sequence).

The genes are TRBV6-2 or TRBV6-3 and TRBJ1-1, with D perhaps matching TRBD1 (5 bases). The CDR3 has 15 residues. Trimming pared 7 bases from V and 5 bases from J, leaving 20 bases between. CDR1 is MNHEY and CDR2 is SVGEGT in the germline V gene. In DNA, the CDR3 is TGTGCCAGCATCCTAAATAGGAGTTGGGGGACTGAAGCTTTCTTT. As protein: CASILNRSWGTEAFF.

The CDR3 is CASSQSNNRANSYEQYF. The CDR3 DNA is TGCGCCAGCAGTCAATCCAATAACAGGGCTAACTCCTACGAGCAGTACTTC. V is TRBV23-1 and J is TRBJ2-7; TRBD1 is a possible D gene (6 bases). TRBV23-1 is identified as an open reading frame with a role that is uncertain. The CDR3 contains 17 residues. Trimming stripped 0 bases from V and 0 bases from J, with 15 bases between.

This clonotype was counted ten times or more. CDR3: CASSWFGAGANVLTF. The CDR3, as DNA: TGTGCCAGCAGCTGGTTCGGGGCTGGGGCCAACGTCCTGACTTTC. The chain has TRBV5-4 and TRBJ2-6, with D possibly TRBD2 on 5 matching bases. Germline loops: CDR1 SGHNT, CDR2 YYREEE (reference sequence). Trimming took 3 bases from V and 2 from J, leaving 9 bases between them. CDR3 length equals 15 residues.

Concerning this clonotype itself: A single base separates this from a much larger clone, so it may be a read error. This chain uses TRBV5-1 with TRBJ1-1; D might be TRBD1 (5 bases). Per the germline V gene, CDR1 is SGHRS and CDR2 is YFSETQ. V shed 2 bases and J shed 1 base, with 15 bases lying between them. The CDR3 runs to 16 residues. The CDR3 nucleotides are TGCGCCAGCAGCTTAGAGGGACTCCACAAGAACACTGAAGCTTTCTTT. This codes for CASSLEGLHKNTEAFF.

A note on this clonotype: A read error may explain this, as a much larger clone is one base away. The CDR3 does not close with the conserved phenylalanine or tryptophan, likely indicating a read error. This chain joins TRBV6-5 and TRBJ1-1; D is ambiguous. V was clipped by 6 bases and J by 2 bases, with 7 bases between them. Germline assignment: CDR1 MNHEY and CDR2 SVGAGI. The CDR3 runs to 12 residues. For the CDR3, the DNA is TGTGCCAGCAGGGTCAGTAACACTGAAGCTTTCTCT. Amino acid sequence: CASRVSNTEAFS.

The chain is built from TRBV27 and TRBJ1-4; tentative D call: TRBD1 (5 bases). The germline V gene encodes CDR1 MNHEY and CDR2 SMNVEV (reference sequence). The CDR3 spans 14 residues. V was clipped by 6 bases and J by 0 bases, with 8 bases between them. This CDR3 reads CASRTQATNEKLFF. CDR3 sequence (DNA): TGTGCCAGCAGGACACAGGCAACTAATGAAAAACTGTTTTTT. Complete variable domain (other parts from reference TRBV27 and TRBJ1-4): EAQVTQNPRYLITVTGKKLTVTCSQNMNHEYMSWYRQDPGLGLRQIYYSMNVEVTDKGDVPEGYKVSRKEKRNFPLILESPSPNQTSLYFCASRTQATNEKLFFGSGTQLSVL.

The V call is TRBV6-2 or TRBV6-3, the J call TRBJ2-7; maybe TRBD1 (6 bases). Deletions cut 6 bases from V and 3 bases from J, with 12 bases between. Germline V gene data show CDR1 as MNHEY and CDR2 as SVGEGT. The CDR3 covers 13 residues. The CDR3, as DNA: TGTGCCAGCAGCCACGGACAGTACTACGAGCAGTACTTC. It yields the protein CASSHGQYYEQYF.

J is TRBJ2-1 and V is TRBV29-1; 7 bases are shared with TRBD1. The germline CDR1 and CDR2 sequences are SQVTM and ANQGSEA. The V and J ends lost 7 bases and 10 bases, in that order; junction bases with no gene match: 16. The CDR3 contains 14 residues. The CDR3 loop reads CSARTGDFYSEQFF. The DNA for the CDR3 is TGCAGCGCCCGGACAGGTGACTTTTACAGCGAGCAGTTCTTC.

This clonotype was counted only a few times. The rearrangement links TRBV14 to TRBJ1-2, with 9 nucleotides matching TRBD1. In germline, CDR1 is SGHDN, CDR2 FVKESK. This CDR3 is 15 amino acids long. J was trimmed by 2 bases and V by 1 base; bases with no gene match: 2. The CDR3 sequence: CASSQVGTGNYGYTF. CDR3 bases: TGTGCCAGCAGCCAAGTGGGGACAGGGAACTATGGCTACACCTTC.

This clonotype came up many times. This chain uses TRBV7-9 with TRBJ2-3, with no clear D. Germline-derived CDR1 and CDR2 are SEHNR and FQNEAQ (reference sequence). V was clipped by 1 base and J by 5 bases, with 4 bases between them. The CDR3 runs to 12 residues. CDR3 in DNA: TGTGCCAGCAGCTTAGATGGAGATACGCAGTATTTT. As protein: CASSLDGDTQYF.

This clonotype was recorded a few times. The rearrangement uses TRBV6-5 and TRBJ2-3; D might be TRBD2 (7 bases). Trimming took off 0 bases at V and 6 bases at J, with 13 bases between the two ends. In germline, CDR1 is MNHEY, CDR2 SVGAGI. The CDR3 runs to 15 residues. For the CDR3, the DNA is TGTGCCAGCAGTTACTCTGGGGGGGCCCCGGATACGCAGTATTTT. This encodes CASSYSGGAPDTQYF.

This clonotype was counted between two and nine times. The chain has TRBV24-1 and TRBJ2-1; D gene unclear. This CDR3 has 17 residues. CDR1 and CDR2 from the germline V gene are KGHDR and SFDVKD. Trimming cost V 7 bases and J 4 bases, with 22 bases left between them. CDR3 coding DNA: TGTGCCACCAGCACAATTAAGAGCAGCTCCCAATACAATGAGCAGTTCTTC. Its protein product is CATSTIKSSSQYNEQFF.